The 16 T cell receptor beta chains presented below share a single source sample, sequenced in a study of shared clonotypes between healthy human individuals. This table comes from immunoSEQ multiplex PCR, and its TCRdb copy is limited to in-frame clones, with some not included. The sample lists about 2 million clones, just under 95% occurring once. Naive CD8 cells, CD45RO-negative and positively selected for CCR7, excluded terminally differentiated effector memory CD45RA+ cells. Sequences were obtained from naive CD8+ T cells sorted from blood. These receptors came from a man younger than 35 in good health.

To note about this clone: This specimen includes other DNA sequences encoding the same CDR3. The V call is TRBV7-9, the J call TRBJ2-7; 12 bases are a match to TRBD1. Germline values: CDR1 SEHNR, CDR2 FQNEAQ (reference sequence). This CDR3 comprises 15 residues. The ends lost 6 bases at V and 5 bases at J; junction bases unmatched: 8. As DNA, the CDR3 is TGTGCCAGCAGTAGTCCGGGACAGGGGGCGAACGAGCAGTACTTC. It translates to CASSSPGQGANEQYF.

Only one count was recorded for this clone. The chain recombines TRBV5-6 with TRBJ2-1; TRBD2 aligns across 15 bases. The CDR3 spans 17 residues. The V segment lost 4 bases and the J segment 5 bases; nucleotides outside the gene matches: 7. Germline V CDR1 and CDR2: SGHDT, YYEEEE. The CDR3 DNA follows: TGTGCCAGCAGCGAGGGACTAGCGGGAGGCTCGGACAATGAGCAGTTCTTC. Protein sequence: CASSEGLAGGSDNEQFF. Using reference TRBV5-6 and TRBJ2-1 for the parts outside the CDR3, the full variable domain is DAGVTQSPTHLIKTRGQQVTLRCSPKSGHDTVSWYQQALGQGPQFIFQYYEEEERQRGNFPDRFSGHQFPNYSSELNVNALLLGDSALYLCASSEGLAGGSDNEQFFGPGTRLTVL.

This clone was seen just once. The chain joins TRBV27 to TRBJ2-7; D unresolved. The CDR3 loop spans 13 amino acids. V gave up 6 bases and J gave up 4 bases, with 13 bases separating them. Germline CDR1 and CDR2: MNHEY and SMNVEV (reference sequence). The DNA for the CDR3 is TGTGCCAGCAGCATGACCGGGTGGTACGAGCAGTACTTC. Translation gives CASSMTGWYEQYF.

DNA for the CDR3: TGTGCCAGTAGTTTTAACGCCGGGACAGGGGTCTTCACAGATACGCAGTATTTT. It yields the protein CASSFNAGTGVFTDTQYF. This sequence joins TRBV19 and TRBJ2-3; 10 nucleotides align to TRBD1. This CDR3 comprises 18 residues. V lost 5 bases to trimming and J lost 2 bases; unmatched junction nucleotides: 13. Germline values: CDR1 LNHDA, CDR2 SQIVND (reference sequence).

The chain carries TRBV4-2 and TRBJ1-1; unclear D gene. Per germline, CDR1 LGHNA and CDR2 YNFKEQ. V was clipped by 4 bases and J by 1 base, with 7 bases between them. The CDR3 runs 13 residues. The CDR3 is CASSPSPNTEAFF. CDR3 nucleotide sequence: TGTGCCAGCAGCCCGTCTCCGAACACTGAAGCTTTCTTT.

CDR3 sequence: CASSWGITGELFF. CDR3 bases: TGTGCCAGCAGTTGGGGCATTACCGGGGAGCTGTTTTTT. The chain recombines TRBV6-5 with TRBJ2-2, with D possibly matching TRBD1 (5 bases). The length of the CDR3 is 13 residues. V was cut by 4 bases and J by 5 bases, with 8 bases left in between. CDR1 is MNHEY, CDR2 SVGAGI, per germline.

The chain joins TRBV15 to TRBJ2-5, with no clear D. Trimming took 1 base from V and 1 from J, leaving 4 bases between them. This CDR3 comprises 13 residues. CDR1 is LNHNV, CDR2 YYDKDF, per germline (reference sequence). The CDR3 reads CATSRARQETQYF. CDR3 sequence (DNA): TGTGCCACCAGCAGAGCCCGCCAAGAGACCCAGTACTTC.

This sequence joins TRBV5-4 and TRBJ2-5, with 7 positions matching TRBD1. TRBJ2-7 explains the end of the DNA better; the J call may be wrong. This CDR3 comprises 15 residues. CDR1 is SGHNT, CDR2 YYREEE, per germline (reference sequence). The CDR3 reads CASSGNDRAAYEQYF. The CDR3 DNA sequence: TGTGCCAGCAGCGGTAATGACAGGGCGGCCTACGAGCAGTACTTC.

The chain carries TRBV6-5 and TRBJ2-3; TRBD2 is a possible D gene (5 bases). The V gene lost 6 bases and the J gene lost 3 bases, with 16 bases spanning the gap. CDR3 length equals 15 residues. Germline assignment: CDR1 MNHEY and CDR2 SVGAGI. The CDR3 sequence: CASRRADALTDTQYF. The DNA for the CDR3 is TGTGCCAGCAGGAGGGCGGACGCGCTAACAGATACGCAGTATTTT.

This chain connects TRBV7-3 to TRBJ2-7; 10 nucleotides line up with TRBD1. The length of the CDR3 is 14 residues. Germline V CDR1 and CDR2: SGHTA, FQGTGA. V was pared by 0 bases and J by 6 bases, with 2 bases of the junction left unmatched. CDR3 coding DNA: TGTGCCAGCAGCTTAACGGGACAGGGGACCGAGCAGTACTTC. The encoded protein is CASSLTGQGTEQYF.

The rearrangement links TRBV29-1 to TRBJ2-1, with 9 bases identical to TRBD2. The CDR3 spans 14 residues. V lost 3 bases and J lost 6; bases outside the gene matches: 6. Germline values: CDR1 SQVTM, CDR2 ANQGSEA. This CDR3 reads CSVDTREGANEQFF. CDR3 sequence (DNA): TGCAGCGTTGACACGCGGGAGGGGGCCAATGAGCAGTTCTTC.

This rearrangement joins TRBV28 to TRBJ2-5, with TRBD1 as a possible D gene (6 bases). Germline loops: CDR1 MDHEN, CDR2 SYDVKM. V was trimmed by 7 bases and J by 5 bases, leaving 17 bases between them. The CDR3 sequence is 14 residues long. The CDR3 region has the DNA TGTGCCAGCACCTTCCAGGGGTTCGGGGAGACCCAGTACTTC. As protein: CASTFQGFGETQYF.

This chain joins TRBV28 and TRBJ1-2; 8 nucleotides align to TRBD1. Trimming at V came to 5 bases and at J to 3 bases, leaving 8 bases not matched to a gene. The CDR3 contains 15 residues. CDR1 and CDR2 (germline): MDHEN, SYDVKM. CDR3 residues: CASSIPGGAYYGYTF. The CDR3 DNA follows: TGTGCCAGCAGTATCCCAGGGGGCGCCTACTATGGCTACACCTTC.

The chain carries TRBV6-5 and TRBJ2-1; D gene uncertain. The CDR3 extends over 11 amino acids. V lost 6 bases and J lost 8, with 8 bases in between. The germline CDR1 and CDR2 sequences are MNHEY and SVGAGI. The CDR3 coding sequence is TGTGCCAGCAGGTCTCTAGATGAGCAGTTCTTC. This encodes CASRSLDEQFF.

The chain carries TRBV5-6 and TRBJ2-7; no clear D gene. Per germline, CDR1 SGHDT and CDR2 YYEEEE. Trimming removed 4 bases at V and 3 bases at J, with 11 bases between. The CDR3 has 13 amino acids. CDR3 protein: CASSLRPDYEQYF. In DNA form, the CDR3 reads TGTGCCAGCAGCCTAAGACCAGACTACGAGCAGTACTTC.

CDR3 in DNA: TGTGCCAGCAGCACCCGAGGGACAGGGGAGGGAGATACGCAGTATTTT. This codes for CASSTRGTGEGDTQYF. The chain employs TRBV11-1 and TRBJ2-3; 10 bases fit TRBD1. This CDR3 contains 16 residues. Germline CDR1 and CDR2: SGHAT and FQDESV (reference sequence). With V trimmed by 5 bases and J by 5 bases, 10 bases remained unmatched.